The clone carrying this T cell receptor (beta chain) was detected once. What it binds is unknown. This entry belongs to a study of vaccination effects on CD4 cells after COVID-19. Using viral peptide pools, the ViraFEST assay grew out antigen-specific CD4+ T cells prior to sequencing. Cells that had been cultured for 10 days were the source of isolated CD4+ T cells. Every participant took two doses of the BNT162b2 or mRNA-1273 vaccine. None of the vaccinated had previously contracted SARS-CoV-2, and their nucleocapsid antibodies tested negative. Cultures used roughly 2.2 million PBMC per well, approximately 9.6 IU/ml IL-2 and around 9.5 ug/ml peptides. Only in-frame clones appear in the TCRdb table, and some are missing; sequencing was by immunoSEQ multiplex PCR. The profile shows 35,000 to 40,000 clones, approximately 80% of them singletons. Source: CD4+ T cells from PBMCs cultured with HCoV-NL63 spike peptides, taken after COVID-19 vaccination. This receptor was obtained from a human donor who received a COVID-19 vaccine. Some clones in this sample may be carry-over from other donors' samples.

This chain's CDR3 is CASSSGTTRVNEQFF. The DNA of the CDR3 is TGTGCCAGCAGTTCCGGGACAACCAGAGTAAATGAGCAGTTCTTC. V usage is TRBV9 and J usage is TRBJ2-1, with D perhaps matching TRBD1 (6 bases). Germline V CDR1 and CDR2: SGDLS, YYNGEE. The CDR3 runs 15 residues. Trimming left V 5 bases short and J 7 bases short, with 19 bases between.